The TCR beta chain described here comes from a study of technical replicates of blood from a few donors. Clones were sequenced by immunoSEQ multiplex PCR, and TCRdb holds only the in-frame ones, with some missing. Here the sample spans some 94,000 clones, 90% to 96% being singletons. In germline, CDR1 is SGDLS, CDR2 YYNGEE. V lost 3 bases, J lost 0 bases, and 7 bases stayed unmatched. The CDR3 consists of 16 residues. Sample: T cells isolated from PBMCs. The chain carries TRBV9 and TRBJ2-7, with 9 bases matching TRBD2. The receptor was isolated from a human donor in good health. CDR3 DNA sequence: TGTGCCAGCAGCGAGGGGCTAGCGGGGAACTCCTACGAGCAGTACTTC. It encodes CASSEGLAGNSYEQYF. The full variable domain, with the rest looked up from reference TRBV9 and TRBJ2-7, is DSGVTQTPKHLITATGQRVTLRCSPRSGDLSVYWYQQSLDQGLQFLIQYYNGEERAKGNILERFSAQQFPDLHSELNLSSLELGDSALYFCASSEGLAGNSYEQYFGPGTRLTVT.